These 14 T cell receptor beta chains came from one sample sequenced in a study of patients and donors after allogeneic stem cell transplantation. TCRdb itself ran the RT-PCR reads through MiXCR, one entry per CDR3 protein. The sample records roughly 940,000 distinct CDR3 sequences, 15% to 20% being singletons. The sample taken for sequencing was blood, either unsorted or a sorted T cell fraction (not recorded which). Receptor source: a human donor who was either an allogeneic HSCT recipient or a stem cell or donor lymphocyte infusion donor (not recorded which). It is not recorded whose cells these are; they may come from a transplant donor.

This clonotype has just a few counts. V usage is TRBV7-9 and J usage is TRBJ1-2; TRBD1 might be the D (5 bases). The CDR3 length is 16 residues. Germline CDR1 SEHNR, CDR2 FQNEAQ (reference sequence). Trimming took off 2 bases at V and 6 bases at J, with 19 bases between the two ends. The CDR3 loop is CASSLSGTEELNGYTF. As DNA, the CDR3 is TGTGCCAGCAGCTTATCGGGGACGGAGGAGTTAAATGGCTACACCTTC.

The chain carries TRBV20-1 and TRBJ1-6; 7 bases match TRBD1. With V trimmed by 1 base and J by 0 bases, 6 bases remained unmatched. The germline V gene encodes CDR1 DFQATT and CDR2 SNEGSKA (reference sequence). The CDR3 loop spans 17 amino acids. CDR3 bases: TGCAGTGCTAGAGCACAGGGGCCAAGCTCCTATAATTCACCCCTCCACTTT. It encodes CSARAQGPSSYNSPLHF.

This sequence joins TRBV27 and TRBJ2-7; 7 bases line up with TRBD2. The CDR3 covers 15 residues. Losses at the gene ends were 6 bases for V and 3 bases for J; bases not matched to a gene: 11. Germline lookup yields CDR1 MNHEY and CDR2 SMNVEV (reference sequence). This CDR3 reads CASSRKRERIYEQYF. The CDR3 region has the DNA TGTGCCAGCAGCCGTAAGCGGGAACGGATCTACGAGCAGTACTTC.

The chain joins TRBV25-1 to TRBJ2-6, with D unclear. This CDR3 is 13 amino acids long. Germline CDR1 is MGHDK and CDR2 is SYGVNS. Trimming took 8 bases from V and 2 from J, leaving 7 bases between them. The CDR3 bases are TGTGCCAGCCGGTGGGCTGGGGCCAACGTCCTGACTTTC. Protein product: CASRWAGANVLTF.

The V gene is TRBV15, the J gene TRBJ1-5, with a weak D call TRBD1 (5 bases). CDR3 length: 14 residues. The ends were cut back, 6 bases at V and 5 bases at J, with 14 bases in the middle. Germline V gene data show CDR1 as LNHNV and CDR2 as YYDKDF (reference sequence). CDR3 region: CATRFPGTDQPQHF. DNA of the CDR3: TGTGCCACCAGATTCCCCGGGACGGATCAGCCCCAGCATTTT.

The chain links TRBV12-3 or TRBV12-4 to TRBJ2-1; D remains unclear. V lost 7 bases, J lost 1 base, and 17 bases lay in between. This CDR3 is 16 amino acids long. CDR3 sequence reads: CASTQLPGGSYNEQFF. The CDR3 nucleotides are TGTGCCAGCACCCAGCTTCCGGGTGGATCCTACAATGAGCAGTTCTTC.

This clonotype was recorded a few times. The rearrangement links TRBV12-3 or TRBV12-4 to TRBJ1-1; D possibly corresponds to TRBD1 (5 bases). Trimming took 4 bases from V and 5 from J, leaving 14 bases between them. The CDR3 runs to 14 residues. The CDR3 sequence is CASSSSGVRTEAFF. The CDR3 nucleotides are TGTGCCAGCAGTTCCTCGGGGGTAAGGACTGAAGCTTTCTTT.

The CDR3 spells CASSVVGGSGGYTF. The CDR3 coding sequence is TGTGCCAGCAGCGTAGTGGGGGGATCGGGGGGCTACACCTTC. The chain has TRBV9 and TRBJ1-2; TRBD1 might be the D (5 bases). The CDR3 loop spans 14 amino acids. Germline values: CDR1 SGDLS, CDR2 YYNGEE. Between the trimmed V and J ends, which lost 0 bases and 8 bases, there was a span of 14 bases.

The rearrangement uses TRBV20-1 and TRBJ2-3, with TRBD2 matching over 8 bases. Germline trimming cut 1 base from V and 0 bases from J; bases unmatched to any gene: 6. Per germline, CDR1 DFQATT and CDR2 SNEGSKA (reference sequence). The length of the CDR3 is 16 residues. CDR3 sequence reads: CSARGGGRTSTDTQYF. In DNA, the CDR3 is TGCAGTGCTAGAGGGGGCGGGAGGACCAGCACAGATACGCAGTATTTT.

This clonotype was observed a handful of times. The chain is built from TRBV4-2 and TRBJ1-5; a possible D gene is TRBD1 (5 bases). Germline assignment: CDR1 LGHNA and CDR2 YNFKEQ. The CDR3 totals 16 residues. The V and J ends lost 0 bases and 5 bases respectively, with 14 bases between them. The CDR3, as DNA: TGTGCCAGCAGCCAAGATGGCAGGGCGCGGGATCAGCCCCAGCATTTT. It codes for CASSQDGRARDQPQHF.

V usage is TRBV6-1 and J usage is TRBJ1-5; D gene unclear. The V and J ends lost 2 bases and 1 base respectively, with 15 bases between them. Germline V gene sequence: CDR1 MNHNS, CDR2 SASEGT. This CDR3 spans 17 amino acids. The CDR3 here is CASSELGRIASNQPQHF. The CDR3, as DNA: TGTGCCAGCAGTGAACTGGGGAGGATTGCAAGCAATCAGCCCCAGCATTTT.

This clonotype was counted only a few times. The chain joins TRBV20-1 to TRBJ2-1; 8 bases agree with TRBD2. The CDR3 consists of 17 residues. The J segment lost 1 base and the V segment lost 2 bases, leaving 10 bases of the junction unmatched. Germline loops: CDR1 DFQATT, CDR2 SNEGSKA (reference sequence). CDR3 bases: TGCAGTGCTAGACCTAGGGGCGGGGGGACTTCCTACAATGAGCAGTTCTTC. As protein: CSARPRGGGTSYNEQFF.

The chain recombines TRBV7-8 with TRBJ2-3, with no clear D. V was trimmed by 3 bases and J by 0 bases, leaving 7 bases between them. The CDR3 length is 14 residues. Germline CDR1 is SGHVS and CDR2 is FQNEAQ. The CDR3 sequence: CASSFIGSTDTQYF. CDR3 DNA sequence: TGTGCCAGCAGCTTCATCGGTAGCACAGATACGCAGTATTTT.

This clonotype appeared a few times. The chain recombines TRBV5-1 with TRBJ1-2; TRBD1 matches 7 bases. CDR1 is SGHRS, CDR2 YFSETQ, per germline. The CDR3 loop spans 15 amino acids. Germline trimming cut 3 bases from V and 5 bases from J; bases unmatched to any gene: 10. Here the CDR3 DNA reads TGCGCCAGCAGCTGGGGCACAGGGGTGAATTATGGCTACACCTTC. Amino acids: CASSWGTGVNYGYTF. Full variable domain (remainder filled in from reference TRBV5-1 and TRBJ1-2): KAGVTQTPRYLIKTRGQQVTLSCSPISGHRSVSWYQQTPGQGLQFLFEYFSETQRNKGNFPGRFSGRQFSNSRSEMNVSTLELGDSALYLCASSWGTGVNYGYTFGSGTRLTVV.